This T cell receptor (beta chain) was sequenced during a study of blood T cell repertoires in COVID-19. About the research overall: Sites in the United States, Italy and Spain provided acute and convalescent COVID-19 samples. Nucleic acid was either cDNA or gDNA, and it came from T cells, B-cell-depleted T cells, or PBMCs.

This clone was detected only once. Some clones are missing from TCRdb's copy, which holds only in-frame ones; the method was immunoSEQ multiplex PCR. Of about 190,000 clones in the sample, 78% were seen once. Sequenced: peripheral blood. The TCR originated in an elderly woman with active or convalescent COVID-19.

The CDR3 nucleotides are TGTGCCTGGGAGGTGAGGGCCTATGGCTACACCTTC. It codes for CAWEVRAYGYTF. The rearrangement links TRBV30 to TRBJ1-2, with D unclear. Germline V gene data show CDR1 as GTSNPN and CDR2 as SVGIG (reference sequence). The CDR3 loop spans 12 amino acids. Trimming pared 5 bases from V and 4 bases from J, leaving 11 bases between.